The T cell receptor (beta chain) described here comes from a study of blood T cell repertoires in COVID-19. Study at large: The United States, Italy and Spain were the sources of the acute and convalescent COVID-19 samples.

The data were produced by immunoSEQ multiplex PCR, yet TCRdb's version contains in-frame clones alone and is incomplete. The sample lists some 130,000 clones, approximately 80% occurring once. The germline V gene encodes CDR1 WSHSY and CDR2 SAAADI. The CDR3 loop spans 15 amino acids. Deletions cut 1 base from V and 3 bases from J, with 10 bases between. Sequencing was performed on peripheral blood. The rearrangement joins TRBV10-2 to TRBJ1-5, with D possibly being TRBD1 (5 bases). The receptor's source is a woman in her forties or fifties with acute or convalescent COVID-19. The CDR3 sequence is CASSEYKGLNQPQHF. In DNA, the CDR3 is TGCGCCAGCAGTGAGTACAAGGGGCTCAATCAGCCCCAGCATTTT.